Listed here are 9 T cell receptor beta chains from one sample, sequenced in a study of regulatory T cells. Amplification used 52 TRBV primers and 13 TRBJ primers. Generated by immunoSEQ multiplex PCR, the TCRdb table keeps only in-frame clones and is missing some. The table lists some 20,000 clones, over 85% of them singletons. Sequencing used CD8+ T cells sorted from blood. The receptors come from a child aged 2 to 10 with CD3G deficiency.

The chain carries TRBV28 and TRBJ1-2; D remains unclear. Trimming shortened V by 4 bases and J by 1 base, and 7 bases separated the two germline ends. The germline CDR1 and CDR2 sequences are MDHEN and SYDVKM. The CDR3 has 13 residues. CDR3 DNA sequence: TGTGCCAGCAGTTACACGGTTAACTATGGCTACACCTTC. It specifies CASSYTVNYGYTF.

The chain joins TRBV9 to TRBJ2-3; perhaps TRBD2 as D (5 bases). Trimming pared 6 bases from V and 1 base from J, leaving 12 bases between. Germline-derived CDR1 and CDR2 are SGDLS and YYNGEE. This CDR3 contains 14 residues. The CDR3 sequence: CASNTGSGTDTQYF. The CDR3 DNA reads TGTGCCAGCAACACGGGATCCGGCACAGATACGCAGTATTTT.

This rearrangement joins TRBV7-6 to TRBJ2-2; weak D call: TRBD1 (5 bases). CDR1 is SGHVS and CDR2 is FNYEAQ in the germline V gene. The CDR3 loop spans 14 amino acids. The V end lost 5 bases, the J end lost 0 bases, and 7 bases lay between the germline ends. The CDR3, as DNA: TGTGCCAGCAGCAGGGGCTCGAACACCGGGGAGCTGTTTTTT. Residues: CASSRGSNTGELFF.

This rearrangement joins TRBV28 to TRBJ1-5; D is perhaps TRBD1 (5 bases). The germline gives CDR1 MDHEN, CDR2 SYDVKM. V was trimmed by 2 bases and J by 1 base, leaving 9 bases between them. The CDR3 consists of 15 residues. The CDR3 DNA is TGTGCCAGCAGTTTAAGGGACGGCAGCAATCAGCCCCAGCATTTT. This encodes CASSLRDGSNQPQHF.

The rearrangement uses TRBV28 and TRBJ1-2, with a tentative D call TRBD1 (5 bases). CDR1 and CDR2 (germline): MDHEN, SYDVKM. Trimming shortened V by 1 base and J by 2 bases, and 8 bases separated the two germline ends. CDR3 length: 14 residues. The CDR3 nucleotides read TGTGCCAGCAGTTTATCACAGGCCAACTATGGCTACACCTTC. It codes for CASSLSQANYGYTF.

This chain uses TRBV28 with TRBJ2-5, with D tentatively TRBD1 (6 bases). CDR1 is MDHEN and CDR2 is SYDVKM in the germline V gene. CDR3 size: 14 residues. The V gene lost 3 bases and the J gene lost 3 bases, with 11 bases spanning the gap. In DNA form, the CDR3 reads TGTGCCAGCAGTTTCTGGGGGCTTAAAGAGACCCAGTACTTC. Protein: CASSFWGLKETQYF.

V is TRBV28 and J is TRBJ2-7, with TRBD2 as a possible D gene (5 bases). Trimming stripped 5 bases from V and 2 bases from J, with 16 bases between. Per the germline V gene, CDR1 is MDHEN and CDR2 is SYDVKM. This CDR3 has 15 residues. For the CDR3, the DNA is TGTGCCAGCAGTGGGCGAATAGCGTCGACCTACGAGCAGTACTTC. This encodes CASSGRIASTYEQYF.

This chain links TRBV28 with TRBJ1-1; tentatively, D is TRBD1 (5 bases). Germline assignment: CDR1 MDHEN and CDR2 SYDVKM. V was clipped by 6 bases and J by 5 bases, with 13 bases between them. This CDR3 has 13 residues. Here the CDR3 reads CASSPAGGTEAFF. The CDR3 DNA reads as TGTGCCAGCAGCCCGGCGGGGGGGACTGAAGCTTTCTTT.

The chain links TRBV28 to TRBJ1-2; a weak D match, TRBD1 (6 bases). The CDR3 covers 14 residues. From germline, CDR1 is MDHEN and CDR2 SYDVKM. V lost 3 bases and J lost 6, with 14 bases in between. The CDR3 sequence is CASSFITGRDGYTF. The CDR3 DNA follows: TGTGCCAGCAGTTTCATCACAGGGAGGGATGGCTACACCTTC.